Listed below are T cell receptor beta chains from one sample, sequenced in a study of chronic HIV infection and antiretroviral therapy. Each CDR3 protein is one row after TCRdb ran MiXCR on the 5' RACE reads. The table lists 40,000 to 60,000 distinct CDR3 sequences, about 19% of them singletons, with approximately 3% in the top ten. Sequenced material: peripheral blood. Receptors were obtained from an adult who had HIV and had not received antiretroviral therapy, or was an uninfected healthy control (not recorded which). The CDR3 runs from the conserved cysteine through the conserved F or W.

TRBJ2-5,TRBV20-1,CSARFEGFNQETQYF
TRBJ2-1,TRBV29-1,CSVEVLMGEQFF
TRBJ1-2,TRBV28,CASYSNYGYTF
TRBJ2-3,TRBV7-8,CASSLNAGTDTQYF
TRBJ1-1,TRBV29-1,CSVAGGGEAFF
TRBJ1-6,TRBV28,CASSLRGRSYNSPLHF
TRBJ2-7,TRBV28,CASSSPGGTEQYF
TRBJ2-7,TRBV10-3,CAITDRRAYEQYF
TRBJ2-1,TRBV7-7,CASSLLMTGAAYNEQFF
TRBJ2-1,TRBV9,CASSVGSGYEQFF
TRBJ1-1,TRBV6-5,CASSYLPLTGGNKEAFF
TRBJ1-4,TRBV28,CASSSPGSKGEKLFF
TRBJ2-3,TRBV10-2,CASASSGADTQYF
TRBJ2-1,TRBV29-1,CSVARVHEQFF
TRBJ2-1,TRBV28,CATTNGLAAHNEQFF